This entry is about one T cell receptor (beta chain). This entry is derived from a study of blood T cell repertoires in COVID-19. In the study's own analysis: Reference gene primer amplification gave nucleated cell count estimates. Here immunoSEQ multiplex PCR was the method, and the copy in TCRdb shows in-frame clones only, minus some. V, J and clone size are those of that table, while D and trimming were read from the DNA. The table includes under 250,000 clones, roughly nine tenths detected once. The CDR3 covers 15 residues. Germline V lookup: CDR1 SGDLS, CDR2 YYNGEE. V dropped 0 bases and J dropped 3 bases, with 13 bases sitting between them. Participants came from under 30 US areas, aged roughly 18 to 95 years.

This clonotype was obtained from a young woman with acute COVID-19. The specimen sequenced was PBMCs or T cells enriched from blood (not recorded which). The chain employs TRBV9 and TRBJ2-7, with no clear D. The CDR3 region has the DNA TGTGCCAGCAGCGTAGGAAGCGTTAAAGTCTACGAGCAGTACTTC. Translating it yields CASSVGSVKVYEQYF.